This TCR beta chain was obtained from a study of response to subunit inactivated influenza vaccine. V gave up 5 bases and J gave up 6 bases, with 12 bases separating them. Germline assignment: CDR1 SGHRS and CDR2 YFSETQ. The CDR3 contains 12 residues. This clonotype was counted between two and nine times. One entry per CDR3 protein results from TCRdb running MiXCR on the RT-PCR reads. The sample consists of 200,000 to 250,000 distinct CDR3 sequences, 12% of them appearing once. The genes are TRBV5-1 and TRBJ2-7; D unresolved. Here the sequenced sample was non-naive T cells sorted from PBMCs, taken around two weeks before vaccination. This receptor was obtained from a man between 45 and 60 years old who received an inactivated influenza vaccine. DNA for the CDR3: TGCGCCAGCAGACAGAGGTACGGCGAGCAGTACTTC. Residues: CASRQRYGEQYF.